Listed below are T cell receptor beta chains from one sample, sequenced in a study of vaccination and CD4 T cells after COVID-19. These receptors' targets are unknown. TCRdb called the PCR reads again in MiXCR, with one record for every CDR3 protein. The sample has about 20,000 distinct CDR3 sequences, 40% to 50% seen once. This specimen consisted of CD4+ T cells from blood, cultured in vitro, obtained after SARS-CoV-2 vaccination. Receptors originate from a human donor who had recovered from COVID-19. CDR3s include the opening cysteine and the closing phenylalanine or tryptophan. A D gene is named only where the DNA matches it firmly. Clone size, where shown, is once, few, many, or a class for clones that have expanded.

size: NA; V: TRBV10-3; D: NA; J: TRBJ1-5; CDR3: CAISERGIKNQPQHF; DNA: TGTGCCATCAGTGAGAGGGGGATTAAAAATCAGCCCCAGCATTTT
size: NA; V: TRBV19; D: NA; J: TRBJ1-5; CDR3: CASSPPGKGQPQHF; DNA: TGTGCCAGTAGTCCCCCCGGAAAGGGACAGCCCCAGCATTTT
size: NA; V: TRBV5-4; D: NA; J: TRBJ1-1; CDR3: CASSSYAPNTEAFF; DNA: TGTGCCAGCAGCTCGTATGCACCGAACACTGAAGCTTTCTTT
size: NA; V: TRBV12-3/TRBV12-4; D: NA; J: TRBJ1-2; CDR3: CASSLAGTNGYTF; DNA: TGTGCCAGCAGCCTGGCAGGGACTAATGGCTACACCTTC
size: NA; V: TRBV28; D: TRBD1; J: TRBJ2-7; CDR3: CASSSTGVHEQYF; DNA: TGTGCCAGCAGTTCAACAGGGGTCCACGAGCAGTACTTC
size: few; V: TRBV19; D: TRBD1; J: TRBJ1-1; CDR3: CASSTTGTGIGEAFF; DNA: TGTGCCAGTAGTACTACCGGGACAGGGATTGGTGAAGCTTTCTTT
size: NA; V: TRBV11-3; D: NA; J: TRBJ1-1; CDR3: CASSPEGFPTEAFF; DNA: TGTGCCAGCAGCCCCGAGGGGTTTCCGACTGAAGCTTTCTTT
size: few; V: TRBV6-1; D: NA; J: TRBJ1-1; CDR3: CASSELAEAFF; DNA: TGTGCCAGCAGTGAACTGGCCGAAGCTTTCTTT
size: few; V: TRBV28; D: TRBD1; J: TRBJ2-7; CDR3: CASSKTGTGITYEQYF; DNA: TGTGCCAGCAGTAAGACCGGGACAGGGATCACCTACGAGCAGTACTTC
size: once; V: TRBV18; D: TRBD1; J: TRBJ1-1; CDR3: CASSPRGQGGIVTEAFF; DNA: TGTGCCAGCTCACCACGGGGACAGGGAGGTATTGTGACTGAAGCTTTCTTT
size: NA; V: TRBV5-4; D: NA; J: TRBJ1-1; CDR3: CASSLVAVGTEAFF; DNA: TGTGCCAGCAGCTTGGTTGCGGTGGGCACTGAAGCTTTCTTT
size: NA; V: TRBV11-2; D: NA; J: TRBJ1-2; CDR3: CASSLDGGRLNYGYTF; DNA: TGTGCCAGCAGCTTGGACGGGGGGCGCTTAAACTATGGCTACACCTTC
size: NA; V: TRBV12-5; D: TRBD1; J: TRBJ1-2; CDR3: CASGPDRGRGYTF; DNA: TGTGCTAGTGGACCCGACAGGGGGCGCGGCTACACCTTC
size: NA; V: TRBV20-1; D: TRBD2; J: TRBJ2-7; CDR3: CSASGTSGRSSYEQYF; DNA: TGCAGTGCCTCCGGGACTAGCGGGCGGAGCTCCTACGAGCAGTACTTC
size: NA; V: TRBV20-1; D: NA; J: TRBJ2-1; CDR3: CSARPALSGAYNEQFF; DNA: TGCAGTGCTAGACCCGCCCTCAGCGGAGCCTACAATGAGCAGTTCTTC
size: few; V: TRBV6-1; D: NA; J: TRBJ2-3; CDR3: CASSEKEMGSPDTQYF; DNA: TGTGCCAGCAGTGAGAAAGAGATGGGGAGTCCAGATACGCAGTATTTT
size: few; V: TRBV20-1; D: NA; J: TRBJ2-5; CDR3: CSVAGRGGSETQYF; DNA: TGCAGTGTGGCAGGGCGGGGTGGGAGCGAGACCCAGTACTTC
size: NA; V: TRBV6-5; D: NA; J: TRBJ2-3; CDR3: CASSYSSDSYFTDTQYF; DNA: TGTGCCAGCAGTTACTCGAGCGACAGCTACTTCACAGATACGCAGTATTTT
size: NA; V: TRBV4-1; D: TRBD1; J: TRBJ2-1; CDR3: CASSQAGTGYNEQFF; DNA: TGCGCCAGCAGCCAAGCTGGGACAGGCTACAATGAGCAGTTCTTC
size: NA; V: TRBV19; D: NA; J: TRBJ2-1; CDR3: CASSNGAYNEQFF; DNA: TGTGCCAGTAGTAATGGGGCCTACAATGAGCAGTTCTTC
size: few; V: TRBV24-1; D: TRBD2; J: TRBJ2-3; CDR3: CATSSEREADTQYF; DNA: TGTGCCACCAGTTCTGAGCGGGAGGCAGATACGCAGTATTTT
size: few; V: TRBV7-9; D: NA; J: TRBJ1-6; CDR3: CASSFQGRNSPLHF; DNA: TGTGCCAGCAGCTTCCAGGGGAGGAATTCACCCCTCCACTTT
size: NA; V: TRBV19; D: NA; J: TRBJ2-2; CDR3: CASSIVATGELFF; DNA: TGTGCCAGTAGTATAGTGGCCACCGGGGAGCTGTTTTTT
size: NA; V: TRBV7-2; D: NA; J: TRBJ2-5; CDR3: CASSLIGGASERVQETQYF; DNA: TGTGCCAGCAGCTTAATAGGGGGGGCTAGCGAGAGAGTCCAAGAGACCCAGTACTTC
size: NA; V: TRBV7-9; D: NA; J: TRBJ1-1; CDR3: CASSLVLAAGTEAFF; DNA: TGCGCCAGCAGCTTAGTTCTTGCGGCGGGGACTGAAGCTTTCTTT
size: NA; V: TRBV27; D: NA; J: TRBJ1-2; CDR3: CASSDQGFGYGYTF; DNA: TGTGCCAGCAGTGATCAGGGGTTCGGCTATGGCTACACCTTC
size: NA; V: TRBV29-1; D: TRBD1; J: TRBJ1-1; CDR3: CSVRMTGGTAEAFF; DNA: TGCAGCGTCCGGATGACAGGGGGCACCGCTGAAGCTTTCTTT
size: few; V: TRBV20-1; D: NA; J: TRBJ1-1; CDR3: CSAARALNTEAFF; DNA: TGCAGTGCAGCCAGGGCTTTGAACACTGAAGCTTTCTTT
size: few; V: TRBV6-4; D: TRBD1; J: TRBJ1-2; CDR3: CASSDLRILTGGVGYTF; DNA: TGTGCCAGCAGTGACCTTCGCATTCTAACAGGGGGCGTTGGCTACACCTTC
size: NA; V: TRBV5-1; D: NA; J: TRBJ1-1; CDR3: CASSLVLGGEAFF; DNA: TGCGCCAGCAGCTTGGTCCTAGGAGGTGAAGCTTTCTTT
size: NA; V: TRBV5-4; D: NA; J: TRBJ2-5; CDR3: CASSPRGGVGQETQYF; DNA: TGTGCCAGCAGCCCGAGAGGGGGGGTAGGGCAAGAGACCCAGTACTTC
size: NA; V: TRBV5-5; D: NA; J: TRBJ2-7; CDR3: CASSEQVDSYEQYF; DNA: TGTGCCAGCAGCGAACAGGTAGACTCCTACGAGCAGTACTTC
size: NA; V: TRBV20-1; D: NA; J: TRBJ2-7; CDR3: CSASTSYEQYF; DNA: TGCAGTGCATCCACCTCCTACGAGCAGTACTTC
size: few; V: TRBV7-9; D: NA; J: TRBJ1-1; CDR3: CASSLAGSKAFF; DNA: TGTGCCAGCAGCTTAGCGGGTTCAAAAGCTTTCTTT
size: NA; V: TRBV5-3; D: NA; J: TRBJ2-7; CDR3: CARSWPKGSSYEQYF; DNA: TGTGCCAGAAGCTGGCCAAAGGGGAGCTCCTACGAGCAGTACTTC
size: NA; V: TRBV2; D: NA; J: TRBJ1-2; CDR3: CASSLRGARGYTF; DNA: TGTGCCAGCAGTCTCAGAGGGGCGCGGGGCTACACCTTC
size: NA; V: TRBV6-1; D: TRBD2; J: TRBJ2-1; CDR3: CASGRDGRGWDEQFF; DNA: TGTGCCAGCGGGAGAGACGGGAGGGGGTGGGATGAGCAGTTCTTC
size: few; V: TRBV15; D: NA; J: TRBJ2-3; CDR3: CATSRDSQATQYF; DNA: TGTGCCACCAGCAGGGACTCCCAAGCTACGCAGTATTTT
size: NA; V: TRBV6-1; D: TRBD1; J: TRBJ1-1; CDR3: CASQRRDRGRAFF; DNA: TGTGCCAGCCAGAGACGGGACAGGGGGAGAGCTTTCTTT
size: NA; V: TRBV12-3/TRBV12-4; D: NA; J: TRBJ2-5; CDR3: CASSLAGTETQYF; DNA: TGTGCCAGCAGTTTAGCGGGGACAGAGACCCAGTACTTC
size: NA; V: TRBV5-4; D: NA; J: TRBJ1-1; CDR3: CASSSAGDTEAFF; DNA: TGTGCCAGCAGCTCCGCAGGGGACACTGAAGCTTTCTTT
size: few; V: TRBV11-3; D: NA; J: TRBJ1-1; CDR3: CASSLALEAFF; DNA: TGTGCCAGCAGCTTAGCACTTGAAGCTTTCTTT
size: few; V: TRBV28; D: NA; J: TRBJ1-5; CDR3: CASYTDRYSNQPQHF; DNA: TGTGCCAGCTATACAGACAGGTATAGCAATCAGCCCCAGCATTTT
size: NA; V: TRBV20-1; D: TRBD1; J: TRBJ1-1; CDR3: CSASGTGRGTEAFF; DNA: TGCAGTGCAAGCGGGACAGGGCGGGGTACTGAAGCTTTCTTT
size: NA; V: TRBV19; D: NA; J: TRBJ1-1; CDR3: CASSISVNTEAFF; DNA: TGTGCCAGTAGTATCTCGGTGAACACTGAAGCTTTCTTT
size: NA; V: TRBV20-1; D: NA; J: TRBJ1-5; CDR3: CSAIKGQINQPQHF; DNA: TGCAGTGCCATTAAGGGGCAAATCAATCAGCCCCAGCATTTT
size: NA; V: TRBV11-2; D: TRBD2; J: TRBJ2-7; CDR3: CASSLAGGPWEQYF; DNA: TGTGCCAGCAGCTTAGCGGGAGGGCCGTGGGAGCAGTACTTC
size: few; V: TRBV27; D: NA; J: TRBJ2-3; CDR3: CASSTFGEEDTQYF; DNA: TGTGCCAGCAGTACCTTTGGGGAGGAAGATACGCAGTATTTT
size: NA; V: TRBV4-3; D: NA; J: TRBJ1-2; CDR3: CASSQESGFYGYTF; DNA: TGCGCCAGCAGCCAAGAATCGGGGTTCTATGGCTACACCTTC
size: NA; V: TRBV11-2; D: TRBD2; J: TRBJ2-7; CDR3: CASSLVPGGHYEQYF; DNA: TGTGCCAGCAGCTTGGTACCGGGGGGGCATTACGAGCAGTACTTC
size: few; V: TRBV6-1; D: NA; J: TRBJ1-1; CDR3: CASMLAVNTEAFF; DNA: TGTGCCAGCATGTTAGCGGTGAACACTGAAGCTTTCTTT
size: NA; V: TRBV29-1; D: NA; J: TRBJ1-1; CDR3: CSVEQAVTEAFF; DNA: TGCAGCGTTGAACAGGCGGTCACTGAAGCTTTCTTT
size: few; V: TRBV11-2; D: NA; J: TRBJ2-7; CDR3: CASSSTYEQYF; DNA: TGTGCCAGCAGCTCGACCTACGAGCAGTACTTC
size: NA; V: TRBV19; D: NA; J: TRBJ2-5; CDR3: CASSIVGGLETQYF; DNA: TGTGCCAGTAGTATAGTCGGGGGACTGGAGACCCAGTACTTC